This T cell receptor (beta chain) is from a study of blood T cells in healthy people across ages. Study-wide results and caveats: Those diversity estimates obtained from one million T cells were thought to be underestimates. Roughly linearly, TCR beta diversity per million T cells fell as age increased.

The CDR3 extends over 12 amino acids. Germline V gene sequence: CDR1 DFQATT, CDR2 SNEGSKA (reference sequence). Trimming removed 1 base from V and 8 bases from J, with 11 bases in between. Details on this clonotype: What it binds is not known.

With a J-beta primer mix and a sample-barcoded 5' primer, a second PCR ran 7 to 11 cycles. Each cDNA molecule carried a tag from a template-switch adaptor that contained 12 random nucleotides. TCRdb ran MiXCR on the 5' RACE reads and lists one entry per CDR3 protein. In the table there are about 720,000 distinct CDR3 sequences, 22% of which are singletons. Specimen: blood. The receptor was isolated from a man in his 70s in good health. The chain recombines TRBV20-1 with TRBJ1-2; D uncertain. CDR3: CSARVYGSGYTF. The CDR3 nucleotides read TGCAGTGCTAGAGTGTATGGGTCGGGCTACACCTTC.